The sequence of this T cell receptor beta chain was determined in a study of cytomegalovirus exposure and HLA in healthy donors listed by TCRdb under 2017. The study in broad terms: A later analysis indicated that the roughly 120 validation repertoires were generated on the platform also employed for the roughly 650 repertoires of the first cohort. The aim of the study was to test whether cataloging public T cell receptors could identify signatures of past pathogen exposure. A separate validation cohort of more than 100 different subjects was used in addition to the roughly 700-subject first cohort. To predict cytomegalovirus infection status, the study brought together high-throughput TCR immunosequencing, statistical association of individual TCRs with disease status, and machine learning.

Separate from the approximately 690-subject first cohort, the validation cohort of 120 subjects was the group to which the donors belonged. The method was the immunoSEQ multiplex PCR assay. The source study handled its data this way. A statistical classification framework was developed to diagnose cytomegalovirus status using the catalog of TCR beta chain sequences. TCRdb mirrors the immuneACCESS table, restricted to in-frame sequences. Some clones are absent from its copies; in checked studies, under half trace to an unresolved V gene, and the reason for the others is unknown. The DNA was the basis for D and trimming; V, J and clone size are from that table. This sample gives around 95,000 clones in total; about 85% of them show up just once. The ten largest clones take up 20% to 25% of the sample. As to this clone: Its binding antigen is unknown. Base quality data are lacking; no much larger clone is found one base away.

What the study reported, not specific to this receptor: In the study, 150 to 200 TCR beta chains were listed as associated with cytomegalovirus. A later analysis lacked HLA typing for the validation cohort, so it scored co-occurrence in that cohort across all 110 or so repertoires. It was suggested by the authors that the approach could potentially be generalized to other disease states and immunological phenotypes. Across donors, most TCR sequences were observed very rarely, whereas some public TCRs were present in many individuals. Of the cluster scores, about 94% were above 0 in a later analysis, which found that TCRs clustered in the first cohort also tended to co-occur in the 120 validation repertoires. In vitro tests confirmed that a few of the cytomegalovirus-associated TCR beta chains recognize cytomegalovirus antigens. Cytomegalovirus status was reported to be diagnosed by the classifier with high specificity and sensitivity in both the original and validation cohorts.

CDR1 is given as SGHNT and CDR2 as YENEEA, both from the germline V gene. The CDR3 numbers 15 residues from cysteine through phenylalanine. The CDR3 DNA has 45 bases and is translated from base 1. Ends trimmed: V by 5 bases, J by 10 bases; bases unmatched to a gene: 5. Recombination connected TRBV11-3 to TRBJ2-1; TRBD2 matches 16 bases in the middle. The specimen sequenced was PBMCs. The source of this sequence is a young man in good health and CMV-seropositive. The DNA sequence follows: TGTGCCAGCAGCCTTCGGGGACTAGCGGGGGGGGAGCAGTTCTTC. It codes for CASSLRGLAGGEQFF. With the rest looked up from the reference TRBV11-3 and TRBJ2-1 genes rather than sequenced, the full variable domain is EAGVVQSPRYKIIEKKQPVAFWCNPISGHNTLYWYLQNLGQGPELLIRYENEEAVDDSQLPKDRFSAERLKGVDSTLKIQPAELGDSAVYLCASSLRGLAGGEQFFGPGTRLTVL.